This T cell receptor beta chain stems from a study of T cells after posttransplantation cyclophosphamide. Study-level points and caveats: Donor-recipient repertoire similarity was low at 1-2 months, rising over year one. TRB overlap between skin or GI tissue T cells and blood was limited.

This clone was recorded at least ten times. What it binds is not known. Data came from immunoSEQ multiplex PCR; TCRdb stores just in-frame clones and leaves some out. This sample comprises 20,000 to 30,000 clones, none seen once only. V trimming: 1 base; J trimming: 5 bases; junction bases outside the gene matches: 3. The CDR3 has 15 amino acids. Per germline, CDR1 LGHNA and CDR2 YSLEER. The TCR was taken from a woman aged 45-59 years in good health, CMV-negative, and a related stem cell transplant donor. The gene calls are TRBV4-3 and TRBJ2-1, with 9 bases that match TRBD2. The sample consisted of PBMCs. CDR3 coding DNA: TGCGCCAGCAGCCAAGTGGCTAGCGGGGACAATGAGCAGTTCTTC. Its translation is CASSQVASGDNEQFF.